This is a list of T cell receptor beta chains from one sample in a study of blood T cell repertoires in COVID-19. Sequencing was performed with immunoSEQ multiplex PCR; in TCRdb, only in-frame clones are kept and a portion is missing. Of some 170,000 clones in the sample, around 83% were seen once. The sequencing sample was made of PBMCs or T cells enriched from blood (not recorded which). The receptors shown here come from a man aged 40-49 years who had recovered from COVID-19. CDR3s include the opening cysteine and the closing phenylalanine or tryptophan. The order of the fields is V gene, clone size, J gene, D gene, CDR3 DNA, CDR3 protein. The D gene is left open where the match is weak. Expanded clones get a size class; other rows say once, few or many, or leave the size out.

v_call: TRBV5-1
clone_size: .
j_call: TRBJ1-2
d_call: .
cdr3_nt: TGCGCCAGCAGCCCCGGGCAGCGGATTGTTGGGAACTATGGCTACACCTTC
cdr3_aa: CASSPGQRIVGNYGYTF

v_call: TRBV6-5
clone_size: .
j_call: TRBJ2-7
d_call: .
cdr3_nt: TGTGCCACCCGAAGGGGGGGAGGCGGCGAGCAGTACTTC
cdr3_aa: CATRRGGGGEQYF

v_call: TRBV28
clone_size: few
j_call: TRBJ1-2
d_call: TRBD1
cdr3_nt: TGTGCCAGCAGTGGACAGGGTTCGTCCGGCTACACCTTC
cdr3_aa: CASSGQGSSGYTF

v_call: TRBV7-8
clone_size: .
j_call: TRBJ2-6
d_call: .
cdr3_nt: TGTGCCAGCAGCCCAGCGAGGTCAAACGTCCTGACTTTC
cdr3_aa: CASSPARSNVLTF

v_call: TRBV15
clone_size: .
j_call: TRBJ2-2
d_call: .
cdr3_nt: TGTGCCACCAGCAGGGGCCAGGCGAACACCGGGGAGCTGTTTTTT
cdr3_aa: CATSRGQANTGELFF

v_call: TRBV24-1
clone_size: .
j_call: TRBJ1-2
d_call: TRBD1
cdr3_nt: TGTGCCACCAGTGATTCGCGACAGGGAGCTAACTATGGCTACACCTTC
cdr3_aa: CATSDSRQGANYGYTF

v_call: TRBV28
clone_size: once
j_call: TRBJ2-7
d_call: TRBD2
cdr3_nt: TGTGCCAGCAGTTTATTGGCTAGCGGAAACTACGAGCAGTACTTC
cdr3_aa: CASSLLASGNYEQYF

v_call: TRBV2
clone_size: .
j_call: TRBJ2-2
d_call: .
cdr3_nt: TGTGCCAGCAGTGAAACAGGGAATACCGGGGAGCTGTTTTTT
cdr3_aa: CASSETGNTGELFF

v_call: TRBV15
clone_size: once
j_call: TRBJ1-5
d_call: TRBD1
cdr3_nt: TGTGCCACCAGAGAGGGACAGGGTTATCAGCCCCAGCATTTT
cdr3_aa: CATREGQGYQPQHF

v_call: TRBV24-1
clone_size: .
j_call: TRBJ1-4
d_call: .
cdr3_nt: TGTGCGCCTAATCAGGGGGAAAAACTGTTTTTT
cdr3_aa: CAPNQGEKLFF

v_call: TRBV28
clone_size: .
j_call: TRBJ2-5
d_call: TRBD1
cdr3_nt: TGTGCCAGCAGTTTATTGGAGAGGGGGCGAGAGACCCAGTACTTC
cdr3_aa: CASSLLERGRETQYF

v_call: TRBV28
clone_size: .
j_call: TRBJ1-4
d_call: .
cdr3_nt: TGTGCCAGCAGCCCTAAAAGTGAAAAACTGTTTTTT
cdr3_aa: CASSPKSEKLFF

v_call: TRBV6-4
clone_size: .
j_call: TRBJ1-1
d_call: TRBD1
cdr3_nt: TGTGCCAGCAGAACCCTACAGGGGTCCACTGAAGCTTTCTTT
cdr3_aa: CASRTLQGSTEAFF

v_call: TRBV6-1
clone_size: .
j_call: TRBJ1-5
d_call: .
cdr3_nt: TGTGCCAGCAGTGAAGGGGGAGTTCAGCCCCAGCATTTT
cdr3_aa: CASSEGGVQPQHF

v_call: TRBV7-9
clone_size: .
j_call: TRBJ2-7
d_call: .
cdr3_nt: TGTGCCAGCATCTCGGCAGGGGTCCCCTACGAGCAGTACTTC
cdr3_aa: CASISAGVPYEQYF

v_call: TRBV7-3
clone_size: .
j_call: TRBJ1-2
d_call: TRBD1
cdr3_nt: TGTGCCAGCTACAGGGGGAAGGGCTATGGCTACACCTTC
cdr3_aa: CASYRGKGYGYTF

v_call: TRBV5-1
clone_size: .
j_call: TRBJ2-3
d_call: TRBD2
cdr3_nt: TGCGCCAGCAGCTCCGGACTAGCGGGATCAGATACGCAGTATTTT
cdr3_aa: CASSSGLAGSDTQYF

v_call: TRBV12-3/TRBV12-4
clone_size: .
j_call: TRBJ1-5
d_call: .
cdr3_nt: TGTGCCAGTTATAGCAATCAGCCCCAGCATTTT
cdr3_aa: CASYSNQPQHF

v_call: TRBV24-1
clone_size: .
j_call: TRBJ1-5
d_call: .
cdr3_nt: TGTGCCACCAGTGGGGGGCCTGCAAATCAGCCCCAGCATTTT
cdr3_aa: CATSGGPANQPQHF

v_call: TRBV6-4
clone_size: .
j_call: TRBJ2-3
d_call: .
cdr3_nt: TGTGCCAGCAGTGCGGACGGAGGGGATACGCAGTATTTT
cdr3_aa: CASSADGGDTQYF

v_call: TRBV6-1
clone_size: .
j_call: TRBJ1-6
d_call: .
cdr3_nt: TGTGCCAGCAGTGAACGGGGGAGGAGGAGTTCACCCCTCCACTTT
cdr3_aa: CASSERGRRSSPLHF

v_call: TRBV28
clone_size: .
j_call: TRBJ1-2
d_call: .
cdr3_nt: TGTGCCAGCAGCCCGGGGGGGGCAGTCCACAACTATGGCTACACCTTC
cdr3_aa: CASSPGGAVHNYGYTF

v_call: TRBV19
clone_size: .
j_call: TRBJ1-2
d_call: TRBD1
cdr3_nt: TGTGCCAGTACACCTCGGACAGGGAACTATGGCTACACCTTC
cdr3_aa: CASTPRTGNYGYTF